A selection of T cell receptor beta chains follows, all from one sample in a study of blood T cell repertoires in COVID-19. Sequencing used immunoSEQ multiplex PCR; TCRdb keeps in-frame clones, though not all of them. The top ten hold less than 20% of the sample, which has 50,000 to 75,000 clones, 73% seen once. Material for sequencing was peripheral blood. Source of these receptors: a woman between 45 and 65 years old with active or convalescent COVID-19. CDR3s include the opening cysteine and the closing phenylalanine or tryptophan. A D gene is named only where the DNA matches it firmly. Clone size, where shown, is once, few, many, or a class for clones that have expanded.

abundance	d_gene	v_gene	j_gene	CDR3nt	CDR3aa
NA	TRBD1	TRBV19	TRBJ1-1	TGTGCCAGTAGTCCCCGGACAGGGGGCTCGTCGCGCGCTGAAGCTTTCTTT	CASSPRTGGSSRAEAFF
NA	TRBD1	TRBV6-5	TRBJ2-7	TGTGCCAGCAGTTACGGGACAGGGGGCTTGGGGGAGCAGTACTTC	CASSYGTGGLGEQYF
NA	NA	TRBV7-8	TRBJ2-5	TGTGCCACCTCTCGTTCGCCCGACTGGGAGACCCAGTACTTC	CATSRSPDWETQYF
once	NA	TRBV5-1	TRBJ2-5	TGCGCCAGCAGCTTGAAAGGGGAAGAGACCCAGTACTTC	CASSLKGEETQYF
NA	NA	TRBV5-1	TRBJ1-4	TGCGCCAGCCGCGAGGGGGTGGCTAATGAAAAACTGTTTTTT	CASREGVANEKLFF
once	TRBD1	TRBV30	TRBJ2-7	TGTGCCTGGAGTGTACACAGGGGCTACGAGCAGTACTTC	CAWSVHRGYEQYF
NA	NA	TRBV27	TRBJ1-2	TGTGCCAGCAGTTTAGGAGGGCGCGGGCCCTATGGCTACACCTTC	CASSLGGRGPYGYTF
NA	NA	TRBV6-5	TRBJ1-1	TGTGCCAGCAGTTACTCGAGGGCTCAAGGTAACACTGAAGCTTTCTTT	CASSYSRAQGNTEAFF
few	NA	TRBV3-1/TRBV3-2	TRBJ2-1	TGTGCCAGCAGCAGGGGGTATGAGCAGTTCTTC	CASSRGYEQFF
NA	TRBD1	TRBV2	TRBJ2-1	TGTGCCAGCAGGAGGGACAGAACTTACAATGAGCAGTTCTTC	CASRRDRTYNEQFF
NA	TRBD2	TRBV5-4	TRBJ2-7	TGTGCCAGCAGCTTGCGGCTAGCGGGGGACCTCTACGAGCAGTACTTC	CASSLRLAGDLYEQYF
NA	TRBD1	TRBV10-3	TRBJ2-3	TGTGCCATCACGGGGGACAGGGAGAACACAGATACGCAGTATTTT	CAITGDRENTDTQYF
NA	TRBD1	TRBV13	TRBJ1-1	TGTGCCAGCAGCCACCGACAGGGGGAGGCCTTGAACACTGAAGCTTTCTTT	CASSHRQGEALNTEAFF
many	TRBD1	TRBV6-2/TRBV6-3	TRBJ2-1	TGTGCCAGCAGTTCCACCAGGACAGGGGGCTTGGATGAGCAGTTCTTC	CASSSTRTGGLDEQFF
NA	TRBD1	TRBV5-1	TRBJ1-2	TGCGCCAGCAACGAGGGACAGGGGAATTATGGCTACACCTTC	CASNEGQGNYGYTF
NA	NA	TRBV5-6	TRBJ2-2	TGTGCCAGCAGTTCCTACAGGAACACCGGGGAGCTGTTTTTT	CASSSYRNTGELFF
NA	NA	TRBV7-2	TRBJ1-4	TGTGCCAGCAGCTTAGCGGCCGCAACTAATGAAAAACTGTTTTTT	CASSLAAATNEKLFF